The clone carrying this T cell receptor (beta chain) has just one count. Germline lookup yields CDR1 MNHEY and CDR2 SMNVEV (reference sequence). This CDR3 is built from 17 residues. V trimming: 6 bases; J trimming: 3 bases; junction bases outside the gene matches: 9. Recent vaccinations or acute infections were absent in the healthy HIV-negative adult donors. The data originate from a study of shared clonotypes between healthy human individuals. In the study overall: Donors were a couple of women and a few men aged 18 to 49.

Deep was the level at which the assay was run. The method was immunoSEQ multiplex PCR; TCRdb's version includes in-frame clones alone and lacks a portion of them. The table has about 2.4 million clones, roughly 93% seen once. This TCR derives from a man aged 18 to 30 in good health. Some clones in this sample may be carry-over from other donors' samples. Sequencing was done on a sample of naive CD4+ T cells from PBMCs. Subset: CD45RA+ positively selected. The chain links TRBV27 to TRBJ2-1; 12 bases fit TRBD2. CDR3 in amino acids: CASRPRLAGVIYNEQFF. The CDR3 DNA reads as TGTGCCAGCAGACCGAGACTAGCGGGAGTTATCTACAATGAGCAGTTCTTC.